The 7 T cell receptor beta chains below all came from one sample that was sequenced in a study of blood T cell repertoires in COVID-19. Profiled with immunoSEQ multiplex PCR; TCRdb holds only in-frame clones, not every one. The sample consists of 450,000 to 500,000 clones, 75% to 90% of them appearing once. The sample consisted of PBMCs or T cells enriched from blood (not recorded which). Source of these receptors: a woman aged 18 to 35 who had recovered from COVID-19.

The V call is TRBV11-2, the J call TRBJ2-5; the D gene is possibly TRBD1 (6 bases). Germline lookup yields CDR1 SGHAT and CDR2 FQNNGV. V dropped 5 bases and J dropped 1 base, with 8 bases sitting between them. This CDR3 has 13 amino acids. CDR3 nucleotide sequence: TGTGCCAGCAGCATACAGGGCCAAGAGACCCAGTACTTC. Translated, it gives CASSIQGQETQYF. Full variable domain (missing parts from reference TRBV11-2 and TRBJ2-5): EAGVAQSPRYKIIEKRQSVAFWCNPISGHATLYWYQQILGQGPKLLIQFQNNGVVDDSQLPKDRFSAERLKGVDSTLKIQPAKLEDSAVYLCASSIQGQETQYFGPGTRLLVL.

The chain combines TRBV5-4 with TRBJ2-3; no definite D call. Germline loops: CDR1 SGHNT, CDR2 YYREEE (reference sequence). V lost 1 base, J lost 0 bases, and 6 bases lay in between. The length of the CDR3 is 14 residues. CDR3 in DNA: TGTGCCAGCAGCTTGCCAGAAAGCACAGATACGCAGTATTTT. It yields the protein CASSLPESTDTQYF.

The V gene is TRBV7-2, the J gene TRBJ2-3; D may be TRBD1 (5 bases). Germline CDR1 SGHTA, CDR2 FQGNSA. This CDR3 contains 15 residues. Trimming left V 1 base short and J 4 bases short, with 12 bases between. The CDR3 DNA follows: TGTGCCAGCAGCTTAGTAGACGCCAGGGCAGATACGCAGTATTTT. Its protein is CASSLVDARADTQYF.

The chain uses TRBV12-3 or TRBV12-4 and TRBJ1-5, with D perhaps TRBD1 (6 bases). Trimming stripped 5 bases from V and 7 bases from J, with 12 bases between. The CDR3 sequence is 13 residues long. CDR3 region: CASSGLGGQPQHF. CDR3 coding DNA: TGTGCCAGCAGTGGCTTAGGGGGACAGCCCCAGCATTTT.

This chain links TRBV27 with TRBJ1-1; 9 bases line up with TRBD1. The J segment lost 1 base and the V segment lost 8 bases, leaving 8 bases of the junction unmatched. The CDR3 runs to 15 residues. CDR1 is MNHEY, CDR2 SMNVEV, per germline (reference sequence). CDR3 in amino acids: CASAAGDRANTEAFF. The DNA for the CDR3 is TGTGCCAGCGCGGCAGGGGACAGGGCGAACACTGAAGCTTTCTTT.

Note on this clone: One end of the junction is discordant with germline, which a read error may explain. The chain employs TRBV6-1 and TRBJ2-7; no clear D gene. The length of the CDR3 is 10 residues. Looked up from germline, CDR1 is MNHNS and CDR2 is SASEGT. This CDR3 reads CASSEARVLF. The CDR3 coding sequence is TGTGCCAGCAGTGAAGCGCGTGTTCTCTTC.

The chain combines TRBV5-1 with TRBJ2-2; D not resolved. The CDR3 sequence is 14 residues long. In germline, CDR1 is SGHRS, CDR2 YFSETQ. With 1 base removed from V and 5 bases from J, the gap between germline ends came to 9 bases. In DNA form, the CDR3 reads TGCGCCAGCAGCTTGAGTACTTCGACCGGGGAGCTGTTTTTT. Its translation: CASSLSTSTGELFF. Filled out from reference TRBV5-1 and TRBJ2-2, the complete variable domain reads KAGVTQTPRYLIKTRGQQVTLSCSPISGHRSVSWYQQTPGQGLQFLFEYFSETQRNKGNFPGRFSGRQFSNSRSEMNVSTLELGDSALYLCASSLSTSTGELFFGEGSRLTVL.